A selection of T cell receptor beta chains follows, all from one sample in a study of cytomegalovirus exposure and HLA in healthy donors. Generated by immunoSEQ multiplex PCR, the TCRdb table keeps only in-frame clones and is missing some. This sample has about 220,000 clones; over 75% occur once, and the top ten carry less than 2%. Sequencing input: PBMCs. These receptors were obtained from a male donor in good health and CMV-seronegative. CDR3s include the opening cysteine and the closing phenylalanine or tryptophan.

CDR3 length,V gene,CDR3 protein
16,TRBV7-2,CASSLRAGSSYNEQFF
13,TRBV5-1,CASSLEGGTEAFF
18,TRBV7-8,CASSFPPGKRALYNEQFF
17,TRBV19,CASSPRDRPPWDNEQFF
15,TRBV5-1,CASTPGGAWQETQYF
18,TRBV6-4,CASSESRVAGPPGKEQYF
14,TRBV28,CASSAGGGTYEQYF
14,TRBV19,CASSNQKTGTEAFF
16,TRBV4-1,CASSQDKGQMNYEQYF
15,TRBV6-1,CASSVEDRANQPQHF
14,TRBV18,CASSLGTGNTEAFF
15,TRBV4-3,CASSLDRGLGNTIYF
14,TRBV29-1,CSVTVTLAKNIQYF
11,TRBV29-1,CSGGTGGAQYF
15,TRBV5-5,CASSLGTGPGEKLFF
17,TRBV4-3,CASSQEGHQASGEKLFF
14,TRBV6-5,CASGGTGKNEKLFF
17,TRBV30,CAWSPSRRGLEADTQYF
16,TRBV2,CASSRGTGGNNYGYTF
17,TRBV11-1,CASSFEDFERFPETQYF
14,TRBV7-2,CASSLDTGRTEAFF
15,TRBV9,CASSLEGAGAYEQYF
16,TRBV5-1,CASSTGQGSIRNIQYF
14,TRBV7-9,CASSSSRRTGELFF
15,TRBV9,CASSSPKRELYEQYF
14,TRBV5-1,CASSLDGSSYEQYF
16,TRBV7-8,CASSFRLAANTGELFF
16,TRBV7-2,CASSLDVARGNQPQHF
14,TRBV6-5,CARGLLGDKNIQYF
13,TRBV4-3,CASSQDRGYEQYF
13,TRBV7-2,CASSLSLGGYLFF
19,TRBV5-1,CASRLPPDRGTFGTGELFF
16,TRBV7-6,CASTQPGREGTGELFF
15,TRBV7-8,CASSSRDFQTGELFF
13,TRBV6-5,CASSYSSNQPQHF
15,TRBV5-4,CASSLWLAGDNEQFF
12,TRBV25-1,CASSEDSHEQYF
14,TRBV5-1,CASSIGQGGPEQYF
12,TRBV21-1,CASSFRGYEAFF
14,TRBV28,CASSSEGSGNTIYF
15,TRBV9,CASSVAADRSYEQYF
15,TRBV28,CASSRVPQASYEQYF